Shown below are 13 T cell receptor beta chains from a single sample sequenced in a study of blood T cells in healthy people across ages. The authors ran a second PCR of about 7 to 11 cycles using a sample-barcoded 5' primer and a J-beta primer mix. TCRdb independently ran MiXCR on the 5' RACE reads; one entry per CDR3 protein. The sample has over 600,000 distinct CDR3 sequences; around 21% are singletons. Sequencing used blood. These receptors were collected from a man in his 70s in good health.

The chain recombines TRBV2 with TRBJ2-5; TRBD2 matches 8 bases. V lost 7 bases to trimming and J lost 2 bases; unmatched junction nucleotides: 3. The CDR3 length is 13 residues. Germline CDR1 is SNHLY and CDR2 is FYNNEI. The CDR3 region has the DNA TGTGCCAGCACCGGACTAGCTCAAGAGACCCAGTACTTC. Its protein product is CASTGLAQETQYF.

This sequence joins TRBV25-1 and TRBJ2-5, with 9 positions matching TRBD2. V shed 3 bases, J shed 5 bases, and the junction held 13 bases outside the gene matches. Germline CDR1 and CDR2: MGHDK and SYGVNS. CDR3 length: 17 amino acids. For the CDR3, the DNA is TGTGCCAGCAGTGATCCCCGTGTAGCGGGGGCGGGGGAGACCCAGTACTTC. This translates into CASSDPRVAGAGETQYF.

The chain uses TRBV16 and TRBJ2-7; TRBD1 matches 8 bases. Germline loops: CDR1 KGHSY, CDR2 FQNENV. The CDR3 is made up of 16 amino acids. V gave up 0 bases and J gave up 0 bases; unmatched junction bases: 4. The CDR3 DNA is TGTGCCAGCAGCCAATCGAGGACAGGGAGCTCCTACGAGCAGTACTTC. This sequence encodes CASSQSRTGSSYEQYF.

The CDR3 region is CSARISGRPQETQYF. DNA of the CDR3: TGCAGTGCTAGGATTAGCGGGAGGCCACAAGAGACCCAGTACTTC. The chain combines TRBV20-1 with TRBJ2-5, with 10 bases that match TRBD2. Germline V gene lookup returns CDR1 DFQATT and CDR2 SNEGSKA (reference sequence). V dropped 3 bases and J dropped 2; count of bases not matched to a gene: 6. The CDR3 loop spans 15 amino acids.

In the case of this clonotype: A junction boundary mismatches the germline segment, possibly from a read error. The chain joins TRBV12-3 or TRBV12-4 to TRBJ2-4; 12 nucleotides align to TRBD1. CDR3 size: 12 residues. The CDR3 region is CASSPGTGGNNF. CDR3 coding DNA: TGTGCCAGCAGCCCCGGGACAGGGGGCAACAACTTC.

This clonotype was counted between two and nine times. A much larger clone differs by one base, so this may be a read error. This chain joins TRBV12-3 or TRBV12-4 and TRBJ2-1; TRBD2 aligns across 10 bases. The CDR3 has 17 amino acids. Trimming removed 5 bases from V and 12 bases from J; junction bases left unmatched: 19. The chain's CDR3 is CASSLNGGRAGGLGQFF. In DNA form, the CDR3 reads TGTGCCAGCAGTCTAAACGGAGGACGAGCGGGAGGGCTTGGGCAGTTCTTC.

In regard to this clonotype: One end of the junction varies from germline; a read error may be responsible. The CDR3 DNA is TGTGCCGGCAGCCCCGGCTACGAGCAGTACTTT. This encodes CAGSPGYEQYF. This chain uses TRBV7-6 with TRBJ2-7; no clear D. This CDR3 contains 11 residues. Germline loops: CDR1 SGHVS, CDR2 FNYEAQ.

This clonotype was counted between two and nine times. As DNA, the CDR3 is TGTGCCATCAGCGAACAGGGGTCTTCCTACGAGCAGTACTTC. It yields the protein CAISEQGSSYEQYF. V and J are TRBV10-3 and TRBJ2-7, with 7 bases fitting TRBD1. The CDR3 consists of 14 residues. J gave up 1 base and V 6 bases, and 6 bases lay outside the gene matches. Germline CDR1 is ENHRY and CDR2 is SYGVKD.

The chain employs TRBV20-1 and TRBJ1-1, with a possible D match to TRBD1 (5 bases). Germline loops: CDR1 DFQATT, CDR2 SNEGSKA (reference sequence). The V and J ends lost 6 bases and 0 bases respectively, with 8 bases between them. CDR3 length equals 12 residues. The CDR3 nucleotides read TGCAGTGCACAGGAGCTGAACACTGAAGCTTTCTTT. Amino acids: CSAQELNTEAFF.

The sample holds a few counts of this clonotype. This chain joins TRBV7-8 and TRBJ2-5, with D unclear. The germline CDR1 and CDR2 sequences are SGHVS and FQNEAQ. This CDR3 has 15 residues. V gave up 0 bases and J gave up 1 base, with 9 bases separating them. The CDR3 loop reads CASSLANTPQETQYF. The DNA of the CDR3 is TGTGCCAGCAGCTTAGCGAACACACCCCAAGAGACCCAGTACTTC.

This clonotype was counted between two and nine times. Because it lacks the conserved phenylalanine or tryptophan at the end, this CDR3 is likely a read error. V and J are TRBV5-1 and TRBJ2-5; possibly TRBD2 for D (6 bases). The CDR3 covers 14 residues. V lost 0 bases to trimming and J lost 3 bases, with 9 bases between them. Germline V gene lookup returns CDR1 SGHRS and CDR2 YFSETQ. This chain's CDR3 is CASSLAPSEETQYL. CDR3 sequence (DNA): TGCGCCAGCAGCTTGGCCCCTAGCGAAGAGACCCAGTACCTC.

This clonotype was detected only a few times. This rearrangement joins TRBV5-1 to TRBJ2-3; TRBD2 agrees at 11 bases. The CDR3 covers 16 residues. CDR1 is SGHRS, CDR2 YFSETQ, per germline. V lost 7 bases and J lost 0; bases outside the gene matches: 7. The CDR3: CASGTSGGFSTDTQYF. The CDR3 DNA sequence: TGCGCCAGCGGCACTAGCGGGGGCTTTAGCACAGATACGCAGTATTTT.

This clonotype was counted a few times. The junction does not match germline at one end; this may be a read error. V usage is TRBV3-1 and J usage is TRBJ2-4, with 9 bases matching TRBD2. The CDR3 sequence is 14 residues long. CDR1 is LGHDT, CDR2 YNNKEL, per germline (reference sequence). The CDR3, as DNA: TGTGCCGGCAGCGTAGCGGGAGACCGAAACATTCAGTACTTC. Protein sequence: CAGSVAGDRNIQYF.